One and the same sample provided the 14 T cell receptor beta chains below, sequenced in a study of blood T cell repertoires in COVID-19. Here immunoSEQ multiplex PCR was the method, and the copy in TCRdb shows in-frame clones only, minus some. The data show 18,000 or so clones, about 88% seen once. Sequenced material: peripheral blood. The source of these receptors is a man aged 40-49 years with active COVID-19.

This chain connects TRBV4-1 to TRBJ2-1; a weak D match, TRBD2 (6 bases). This CDR3 spans 16 amino acids. Germline CDR1 reads MGHRA; CDR2 reads YSYEKL. The V gene lost 2 bases and the J gene lost 7 bases, with 18 bases spanning the gap. The CDR3 DNA follows: TGCGCCAGCAGCCAAAGCGCTAGGTTGGAGGGGAATGAGCAGTTCTTC. It specifies CASSQSARLEGNEQFF.

This clone was detected once. This chain uses TRBV7-6 with TRBJ2-5; D possibly corresponds to TRBD2 (7 bases). Trimming took off 5 bases at V and 2 bases at J, with 15 bases between the two ends. Per the germline V gene, CDR1 is SGHVS and CDR2 is FNYEAQ. The CDR3 is made up of 15 amino acids. As DNA, the CDR3 is TGTGCCAGCAGCGGAAGCGGGACAAAACAAGAGACCCAGTACTTC. Translated: CASSGSGTKQETQYF.

This chain uses TRBV11-1 with TRBJ2-7, with D maybe TRBD1 (5 bases). The germline V and J ends were trimmed by 5 bases and 3 bases, with 14 bases remaining between them. The length of the CDR3 is 14 residues. CDR1 SGHAT and CDR2 FQDESV come from the germline V gene (reference sequence). The CDR3 nucleotides read TGTGCCAGCAGCATCGGACACCAAGACTACGAGCAGTACTTC. This codes for CASSIGHQDYEQYF.

V gene TRBV30 combines with J gene TRBJ2-3, with D possibly being TRBD2 (7 bases). The V gene's germline CDR1 is GTSNPN and CDR2 SVGIG (reference sequence). This CDR3 has 17 amino acids. With 5 bases removed from V and 1 base from J, the gap between germline ends came to 22 bases. CDR3 loop: CAWFPRGRGSGTDTQYF. The CDR3 DNA reads TGTGCCTGGTTCCCTAGGGGGAGGGGGTCCGGCACAGATACGCAGTATTTT.

V usage is TRBV15 and J usage is TRBJ2-1; 10 nucleotides agree with TRBD2. The J segment lost 7 bases and the V segment lost 1 base, leaving 10 bases of the junction unmatched. CDR3 length equals 17 residues. CDR1 and CDR2 (germline): LNHNV, YYDKDF (reference sequence). CDR3 protein: CATSRGLAGVLRNEQFF. DNA of the CDR3: TGTGCCACCAGCAGAGGCCTAGCGGGAGTCTTGCGGAATGAGCAGTTCTTC.

This sequence joins TRBV4-3 and TRBJ2-3; D perhaps matches TRBD2 (6 bases). Germline V lookup: CDR1 LGHNA, CDR2 YSLEER. The CDR3 is 18 residues long. V shed 0 bases and J shed 0 bases, with 16 bases lying between them. The CDR3 bases are TGCGCCAGCAGCCAAGATCTAGGACCCGGGACTAGCACAGATACGCAGTATTTT. Translation: CASSQDLGPGTSTDTQYF.

The V call is TRBV6-6, the J call TRBJ2-7; the match to TRBD2 covers 10 bases. Germline assignment: CDR1 MNHNY and CDR2 SVGAGI (reference sequence). This CDR3 has 13 amino acids. J lost 4 bases, V lost 6 bases, and 3 bases had no gene match. As DNA, the CDR3 is TGTGCCAGCAGCCTAGCGGGAGCTTACGAGCAGTACTTC. Amino acids: CASSLAGAYEQYF.

The chain employs TRBV28 and TRBJ2-5; 11 nucleotides line up with TRBD2. CDR3 size: 17 residues. With V trimmed by 1 base and J by 2 bases, 6 bases remained unmatched. Germline assignment: CDR1 MDHEN and CDR2 SYDVKM. The DNA for the CDR3 is TGTGCCAGCAGTTTATTACTAGCGGGAGCAATACAAGAGACCCAGTACTTC. This sequence encodes CASSLLLAGAIQETQYF.

In this sample, this clone turned up a few times. V is TRBV30 and J is TRBJ1-5; the D gene is possibly TRBD1 (5 bases). Germline values: CDR1 GTSNPN, CDR2 SVGIG (reference sequence). V gave up 3 bases and J gave up 5 bases, with 17 bases separating them. CDR3 size: 15 residues. CDR3: CAWSLGHTTYQPQHF. CDR3 sequence (DNA): TGTGCCTGGAGCCTAGGACACACTACCTATCAGCCCCAGCATTTT.

The chain combines TRBV7-2 with TRBJ2-7, with 7 bases that match TRBD2. The CDR3 has 17 amino acids. V shed 0 bases, J shed 1 base, and the junction held 9 bases outside the gene matches. Germline V lookup: CDR1 SGHTA, CDR2 FQGNSA. The chain's CDR3 is CASSLASGSGMSYEQYF. CDR3 DNA sequence: TGTGCCAGCAGCTTAGCCTCGGGGAGCGGGATGTCCTACGAGCAGTACTTC.

The chain uses TRBV7-9 and TRBJ1-1; TRBD1 is a possible D gene (5 bases). Germline CDR1 reads SEHNR; CDR2 reads FQNEAQ (reference sequence). Trimming stripped 6 bases from V and 4 bases from J, with 9 bases between. The CDR3 consists of 12 residues. As DNA, the CDR3 is TGTGCCAGCAGTTCTAGGGGCACTGAAGCTTTCTTT. Translating it yields CASSSRGTEAFF.

The CDR3 sequence: CASNRDPGELFF. For the CDR3, the DNA is TGTGCCAGCAACAGGGACCCCGGGGAGCTGTTTTTT. The chain uses TRBV5-8 and TRBJ2-2; a weak D match, TRBD1 (6 bases). The CDR3 spans 12 residues. CDR1 is SGHTS, CDR2 YDEGEE, per germline. V shed 6 bases and J shed 6 bases, with 9 bases lying between them.

V gene TRBV4-1 combines with J gene TRBJ2-3; 7 bases agree with TRBD2. The CDR3 covers 16 residues. J gave up 1 base and V 0 bases, and 4 bases lay outside the gene matches. Germline CDR1 is MGHRA and CDR2 is YSYEKL. The CDR3 reads CASSQERLAGTDTQYF. CDR3 sequence (DNA): TGCGCCAGCAGCCAAGAGAGGCTAGCGGGCACAGATACGCAGTATTTT.

In this sample, this clone turned up once. This chain uses TRBV6-6 with TRBJ2-1; 7 bases line up with TRBD2. The length of the CDR3 is 15 residues. Trimming cost V 8 bases and J 2 bases; bases outside gene matches: 9. Per germline, CDR1 MNHNY and CDR2 SVGAGI (reference sequence). CDR3 amino acids: CASSPRGEAYNEQFF. The CDR3 DNA reads as TGTGCCAGCTCCCCCCGGGGGGAGGCCTACAATGAGCAGTTCTTC.